This T cell receptor beta chain was documented in a study of Ad26.COV2.S vaccination and SARS-CoV-2 variants. At the level of the study: Intramuscular Ad26.COV2.S at 5x10^10 or 1x10^11 viral particles.

Data came from immunoSEQ multiplex PCR; TCRdb stores just in-frame clones and leaves some out. Of 400,000 or so clones in the sample, approximately 86% were seen once. Described treatment: around 19 received Ad26.COV2.S at low or high dose, single or two shots; about 5 received placebo; per-sample allocation not given. Each sample was drawn 63 days after the first injection (of vaccine or placebo). The V end was cut by 0 bases, the J end by 6 bases, with 8 bases between. CDR3 size: 13 residues. Germline V gene lookup returns CDR1 LGHDT and CDR2 YNNKEL (reference sequence). The clonotype was recovered from a person between 18 and 65 years old who received the Ad26.COV2.S COVID-19 vaccine or a placebo. The sequencing used peripheral blood, collected in a trial of Ad26.COV2.S vaccine versus placebo. J is TRBJ2-5 and V is TRBV3-1 (or the pseudogene TRBV3-2); D is unresolved. The CDR3 region is CASSQDSPKTQYF. CDR3 bases: TGTGCCAGCAGCCAAGACAGTCCGAAGACCCAGTACTTC.